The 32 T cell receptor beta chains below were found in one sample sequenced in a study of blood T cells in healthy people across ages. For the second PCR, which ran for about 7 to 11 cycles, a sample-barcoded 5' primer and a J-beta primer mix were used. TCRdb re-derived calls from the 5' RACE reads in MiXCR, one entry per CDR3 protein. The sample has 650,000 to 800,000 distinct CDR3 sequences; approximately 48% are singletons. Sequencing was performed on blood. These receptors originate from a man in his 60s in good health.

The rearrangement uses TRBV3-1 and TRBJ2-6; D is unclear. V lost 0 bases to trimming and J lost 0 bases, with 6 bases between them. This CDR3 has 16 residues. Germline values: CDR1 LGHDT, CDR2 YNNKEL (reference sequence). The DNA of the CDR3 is TGTGCCAGCAGCCAAGATCAGGTCTCTGGGGCCAACGTCCTGACTTTC. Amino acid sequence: CASSQDQVSGANVLTF.

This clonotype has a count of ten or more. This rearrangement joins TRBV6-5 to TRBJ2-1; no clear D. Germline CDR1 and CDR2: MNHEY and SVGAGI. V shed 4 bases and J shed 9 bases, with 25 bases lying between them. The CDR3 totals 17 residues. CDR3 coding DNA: TGTGCCAGCAGTTCTCTACGAGGAGCGAGACAATTGGGTGAGCAGTTCTTC. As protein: CASSSLRGARQLGEQFF.

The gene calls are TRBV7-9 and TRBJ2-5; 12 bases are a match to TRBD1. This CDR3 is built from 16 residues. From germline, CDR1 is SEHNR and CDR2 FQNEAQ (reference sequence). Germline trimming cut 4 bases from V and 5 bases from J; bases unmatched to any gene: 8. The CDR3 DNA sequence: TGTGCCAGCAGCTACGCCGGGACAGGGGGCCGGGAGACCCAGTACTTC. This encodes CASSYAGTGGRETQYF.

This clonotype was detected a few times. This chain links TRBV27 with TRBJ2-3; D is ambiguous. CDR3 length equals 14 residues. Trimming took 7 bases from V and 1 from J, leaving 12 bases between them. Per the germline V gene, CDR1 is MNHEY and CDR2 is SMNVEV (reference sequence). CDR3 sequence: CASKEQVGTDTQYF. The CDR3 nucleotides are TGTGCCAGCAAAGAGCAGGTGGGCACAGATACGCAGTATTTT.

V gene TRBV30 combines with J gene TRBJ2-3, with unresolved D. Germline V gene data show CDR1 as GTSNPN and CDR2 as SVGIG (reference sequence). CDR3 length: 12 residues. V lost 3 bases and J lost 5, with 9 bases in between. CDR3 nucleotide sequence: TGTGCCTGGAGCTCCACTTTAGATACGCAGTATTTT. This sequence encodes CAWSSTLDTQYF.

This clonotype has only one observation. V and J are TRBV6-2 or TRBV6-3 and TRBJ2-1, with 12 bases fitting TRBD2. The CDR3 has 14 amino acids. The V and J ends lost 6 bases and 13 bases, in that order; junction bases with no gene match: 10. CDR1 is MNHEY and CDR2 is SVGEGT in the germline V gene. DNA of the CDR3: TGTGCCAGCAGACTAGCGGGGGGTGGAGAGACCCAGTTCTTC. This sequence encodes CASRLAGGGETQFF.

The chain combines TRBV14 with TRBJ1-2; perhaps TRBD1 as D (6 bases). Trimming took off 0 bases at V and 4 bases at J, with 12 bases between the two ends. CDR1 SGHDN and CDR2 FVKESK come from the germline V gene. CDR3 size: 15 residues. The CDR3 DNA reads TGTGCCAGCAGCCAAGAAGTTGACAGGCTCTATGGCTACACCTTC. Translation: CASSQEVDRLYGYTF.

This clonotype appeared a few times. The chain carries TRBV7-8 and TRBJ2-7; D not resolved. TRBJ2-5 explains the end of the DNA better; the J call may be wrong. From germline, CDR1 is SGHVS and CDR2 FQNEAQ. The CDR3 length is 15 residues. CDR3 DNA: TGTGCCAGCAGATCACCTTCAATCGGTTCAGAGACCCAGTACTTC. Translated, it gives CASRSPSIGSETQYF.

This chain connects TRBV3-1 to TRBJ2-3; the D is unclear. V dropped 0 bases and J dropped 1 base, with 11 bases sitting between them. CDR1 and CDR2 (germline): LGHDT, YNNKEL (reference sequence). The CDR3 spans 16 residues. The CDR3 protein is CASSQEGNRRTDTQYF. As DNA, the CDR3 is TGTGCCAGCAGCCAAGAAGGTAACCGCCGCACAGATACGCAGTATTTT.

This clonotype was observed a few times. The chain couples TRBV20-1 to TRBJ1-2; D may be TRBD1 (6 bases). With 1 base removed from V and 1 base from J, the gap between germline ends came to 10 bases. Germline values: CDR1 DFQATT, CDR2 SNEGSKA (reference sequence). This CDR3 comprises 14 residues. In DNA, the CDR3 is TGCAGTGCTAGAGGGGACATACTTAACTATGGCTACACCTTC. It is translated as CSARGDILNYGYTF.

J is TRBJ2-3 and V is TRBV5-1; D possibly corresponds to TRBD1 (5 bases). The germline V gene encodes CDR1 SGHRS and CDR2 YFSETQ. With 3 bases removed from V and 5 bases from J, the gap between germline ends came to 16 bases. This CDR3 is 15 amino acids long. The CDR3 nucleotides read TGCGCCAGCAGCTCGGGCACGCGACAGTTAGATACGCAGTATTTT. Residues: CASSSGTRQLDTQYF. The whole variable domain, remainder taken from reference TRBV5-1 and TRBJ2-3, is KAGVTQTPRYLIKTRGQQVTLSCSPISGHRSVSWYQQTPGQGLQFLFEYFSETQRNKGNFPGRFSGRQFSNSRSEMNVSTLELGDSALYLCASSSGTRQLDTQYFGPGTRLTVL.

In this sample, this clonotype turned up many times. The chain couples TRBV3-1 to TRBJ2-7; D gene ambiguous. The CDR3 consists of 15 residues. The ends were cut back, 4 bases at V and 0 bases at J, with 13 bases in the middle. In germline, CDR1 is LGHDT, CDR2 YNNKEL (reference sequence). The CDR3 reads CASSLGRTFSYEQYF. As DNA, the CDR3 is TGTGCCAGCAGCCTGGGTCGAACTTTCTCCTACGAGCAGTACTTC.

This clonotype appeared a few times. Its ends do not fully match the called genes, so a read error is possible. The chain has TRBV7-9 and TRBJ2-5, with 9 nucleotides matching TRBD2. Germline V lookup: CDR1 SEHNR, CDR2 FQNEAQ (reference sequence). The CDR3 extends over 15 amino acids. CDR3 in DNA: TGTGCCGGCAGCCTTGCAGCGGGGGGTGGAGAGACCCAGTACTTC. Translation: CAGSLAAGGGETQYF.

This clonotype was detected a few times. CDR3 in amino acids: CSVVGVSYEQYF. The CDR3 DNA reads as TGCAGCGTTGTGGGGGTCTCGTACGAGCAGTACTTC. The V and J genes are TRBV29-1 and TRBJ2-5; D may be TRBD1 or TRBD2 (5 bases each). The J call could be wrong; TRBJ2-7 is a better fit for the DNA end. The CDR3 loop spans 12 amino acids. CDR1 and CDR2 (germline): SQVTM, ANQGSEA.

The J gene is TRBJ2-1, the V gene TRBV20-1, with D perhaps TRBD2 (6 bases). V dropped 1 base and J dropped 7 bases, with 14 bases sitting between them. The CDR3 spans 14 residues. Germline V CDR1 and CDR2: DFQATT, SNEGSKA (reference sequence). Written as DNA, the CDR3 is TGCAGTGCTAGAGGGGTACTAGCACGGAATGAGCAGTTCTTC. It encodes CSARGVLARNEQFF.

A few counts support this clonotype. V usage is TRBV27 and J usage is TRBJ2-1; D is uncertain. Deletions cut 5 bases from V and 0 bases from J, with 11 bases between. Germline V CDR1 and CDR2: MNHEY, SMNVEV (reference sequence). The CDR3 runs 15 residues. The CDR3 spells CASSPYPRSYNEQFF. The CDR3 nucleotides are TGTGCCAGCAGTCCCTATCCCCGCTCCTACAATGAGCAGTTCTTC.

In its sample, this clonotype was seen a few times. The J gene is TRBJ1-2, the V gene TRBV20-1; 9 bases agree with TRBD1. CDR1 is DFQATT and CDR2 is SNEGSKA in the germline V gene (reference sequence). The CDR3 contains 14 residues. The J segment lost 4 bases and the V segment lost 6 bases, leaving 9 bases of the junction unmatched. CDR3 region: CSARPGTGSYGYTF. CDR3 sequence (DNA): TGCAGTGCCCGTCCCGGGACAGGGTCCTATGGCTACACCTTC.

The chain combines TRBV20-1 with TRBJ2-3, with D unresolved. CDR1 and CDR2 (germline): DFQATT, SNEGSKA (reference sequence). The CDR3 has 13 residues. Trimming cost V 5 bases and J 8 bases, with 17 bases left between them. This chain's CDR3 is CSAPQGNPGTQYF. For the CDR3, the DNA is TGCAGTGCTCCACAAGGCAATCCAGGTACGCAGTATTTT.

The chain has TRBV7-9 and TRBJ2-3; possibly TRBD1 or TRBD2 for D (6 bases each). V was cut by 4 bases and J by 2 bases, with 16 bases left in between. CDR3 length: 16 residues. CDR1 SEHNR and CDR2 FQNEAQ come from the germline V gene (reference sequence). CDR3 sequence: CASSSEGGGNTDTQYF. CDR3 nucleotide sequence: TGTGCCAGCAGCTCAGAAGGGGGAGGAAACACAGATACGCAGTATTTT.

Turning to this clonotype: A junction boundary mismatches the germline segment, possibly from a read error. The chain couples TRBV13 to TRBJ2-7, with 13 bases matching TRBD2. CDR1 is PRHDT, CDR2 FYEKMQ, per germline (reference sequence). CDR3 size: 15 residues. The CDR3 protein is CACSASTSGGIIQYF. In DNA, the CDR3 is TGTGCCTGCAGCGCCTCGACTAGCGGGGGGATCATACAGTACTTC.

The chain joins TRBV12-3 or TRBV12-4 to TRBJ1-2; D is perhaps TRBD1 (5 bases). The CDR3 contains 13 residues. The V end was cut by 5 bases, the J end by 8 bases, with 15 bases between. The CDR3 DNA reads TGTGCCAGCAGTCGGGGGGGAACAAAAGGCTACACCTTC. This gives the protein CASSRGGTKGYTF.

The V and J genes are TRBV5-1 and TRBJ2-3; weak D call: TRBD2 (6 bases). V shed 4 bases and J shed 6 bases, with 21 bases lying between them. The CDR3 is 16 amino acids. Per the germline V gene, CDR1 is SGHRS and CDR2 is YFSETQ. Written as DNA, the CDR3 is TGCGCCAGCAGCGGGTCTGGCGGGGAGAGATCCGATACGCAGTATTTT. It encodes CASSGSGGERSDTQYF.

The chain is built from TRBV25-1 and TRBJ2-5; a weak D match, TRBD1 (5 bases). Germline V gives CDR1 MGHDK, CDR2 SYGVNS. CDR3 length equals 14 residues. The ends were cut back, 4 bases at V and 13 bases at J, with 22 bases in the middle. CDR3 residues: CASSAEPGPGPPYF. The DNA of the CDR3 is TGTGCCAGCAGTGCCGAACCCGGTCCAGGGCCCCCGTACTTC.

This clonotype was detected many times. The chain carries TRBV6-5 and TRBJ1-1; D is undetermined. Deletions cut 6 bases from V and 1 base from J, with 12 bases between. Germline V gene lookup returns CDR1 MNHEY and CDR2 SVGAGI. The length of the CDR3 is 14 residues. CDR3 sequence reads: CASRAGRKNTEAFF. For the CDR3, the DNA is TGTGCCAGCAGGGCTGGACGGAAGAACACTGAAGCTTTCTTT.

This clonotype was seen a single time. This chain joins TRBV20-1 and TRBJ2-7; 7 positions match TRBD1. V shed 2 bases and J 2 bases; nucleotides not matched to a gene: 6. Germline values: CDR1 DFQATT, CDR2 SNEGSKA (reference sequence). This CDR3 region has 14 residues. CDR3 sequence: CSARIARGTYEQYF. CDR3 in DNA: TGCAGTGCTAGAATTGCCAGGGGGACCTACGAGCAGTACTTC.

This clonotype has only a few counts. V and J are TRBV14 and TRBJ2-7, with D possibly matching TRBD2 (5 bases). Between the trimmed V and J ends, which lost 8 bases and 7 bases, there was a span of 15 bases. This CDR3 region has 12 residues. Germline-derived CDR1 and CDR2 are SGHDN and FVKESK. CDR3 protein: CASGEWGKEQYF. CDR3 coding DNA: TGTGCCAGCGGGGAGTGGGGAAAGGAGCAGTACTTC.

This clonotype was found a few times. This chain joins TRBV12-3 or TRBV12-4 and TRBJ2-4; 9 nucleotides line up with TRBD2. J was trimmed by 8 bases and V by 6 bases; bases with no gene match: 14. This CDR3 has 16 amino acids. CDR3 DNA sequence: TGTGCCAGCAGCCATAACTGGGACCGCGGGAGGGACATTCAGTACTTC. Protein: CASSHNWDRGRDIQYF.

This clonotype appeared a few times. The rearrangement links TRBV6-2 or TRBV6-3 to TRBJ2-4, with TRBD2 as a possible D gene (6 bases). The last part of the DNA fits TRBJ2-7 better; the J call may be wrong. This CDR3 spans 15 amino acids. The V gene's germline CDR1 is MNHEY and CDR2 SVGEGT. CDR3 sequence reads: CASSHGGKRNYEQYF. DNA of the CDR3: TGTGCCAGCAGCCACGGGGGAAAAAGGAACTACGAGCAGTACTTC.

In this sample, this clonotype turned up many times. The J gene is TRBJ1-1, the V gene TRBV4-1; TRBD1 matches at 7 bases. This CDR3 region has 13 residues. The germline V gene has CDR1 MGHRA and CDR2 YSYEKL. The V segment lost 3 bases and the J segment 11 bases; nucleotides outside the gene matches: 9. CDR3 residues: CASSQERTGVAFF. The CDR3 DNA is TGCGCCAGCAGCCAGGAACGAACAGGGGTGGCTTTCTTT.

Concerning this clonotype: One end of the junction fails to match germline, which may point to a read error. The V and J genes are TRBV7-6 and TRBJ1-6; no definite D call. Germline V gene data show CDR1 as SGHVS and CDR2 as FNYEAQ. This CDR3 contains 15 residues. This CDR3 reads CTSSLGNSFGSPLHF. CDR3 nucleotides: TGTACCAGCAGCTTAGGGAACAGTTTCGGTTCACCCCTCCACTTT.

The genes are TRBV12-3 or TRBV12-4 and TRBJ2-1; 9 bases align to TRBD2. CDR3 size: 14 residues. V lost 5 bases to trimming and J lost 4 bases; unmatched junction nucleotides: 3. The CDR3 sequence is CASSLREGYNEQFF. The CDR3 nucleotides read TGTGCCAGCAGTCTGCGGGAGGGGTACAATGAGCAGTTCTTC.

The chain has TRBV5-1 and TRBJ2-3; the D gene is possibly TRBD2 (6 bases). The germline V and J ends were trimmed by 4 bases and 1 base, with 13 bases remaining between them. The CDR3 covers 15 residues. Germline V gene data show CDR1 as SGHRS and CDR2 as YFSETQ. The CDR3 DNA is TGCGCCAGCAGCCCGGGACTGGGAGGCACAGATACGCAGTATTTT. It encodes CASSPGLGGTDTQYF. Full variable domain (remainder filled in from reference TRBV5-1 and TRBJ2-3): KAGVTQTPRYLIKTRGQQVTLSCSPISGHRSVSWYQQTPGQGLQFLFEYFSETQRNKGNFPGRFSGRQFSNSRSEMNVSTLELGDSALYLCASSPGLGGTDTQYFGPGTRLTVL.